The 20 T cell receptor beta chains below were found in one sample sequenced in a study of shared clonotypes between healthy human individuals. Assay used: immunoSEQ multiplex PCR; TCRdb lists only in-frame clones, some missing. The data show around 2.5 million clones, with roughly 93% seen just once and approximately 0.35% held by the top ten. The sequenced material came from naive CD4+ T cells from PBMCs. The subset denotes: CD45RA+ positively selected. Source of these receptors: a man between 18 and 29 years old in good health. Some clones in this sample may be carry-over from other donors' samples.

J is TRBJ2-5 and V is TRBV5-4; possible D gene TRBD2, 6 bases. Matching the DNA end better, TRBJ2-7 makes the J call doubtful. The CDR3 is 14 residues long. The germline gives CDR1 SGHNT, CDR2 YYREEE (reference sequence). The CDR3 nucleotides read TGTGCCAGCAGCTCCAGCGGGCTTTCCTACGAGCAGTACTTC. Protein: CASSSSGLSYEQYF.

The chain recombines TRBV10-1 with TRBJ2-5; 7 positions agree with TRBD1. The J segment lost 3 bases and the V segment lost 6 bases, leaving 7 bases of the junction unmatched. Germline CDR1 is WNHNN and CDR2 is SYGVQD (reference sequence). The length of the CDR3 is 14 residues. This CDR3 is CASRTGLRKETQYF. CDR3 bases: TGCGCCAGCAGGACAGGGTTGCGCAAAGAGACCCAGTACTTC.

The CDR3 is CASSLPRNTQYF. The CDR3 bases are TGTGCCAGCAGCTTGCCCAGGAATACGCAGTATTTT. V gene TRBV5-4 combines with J gene TRBJ2-3, with D hard to call. Germline V gives CDR1 SGHNT, CDR2 YYREEE (reference sequence). The CDR3 is made up of 12 amino acids. Trimming left V 1 base short and J 7 bases short, with 7 bases between.

The gene calls are TRBV5-1 and TRBJ2-2, with D perhaps being TRBD1 or TRBD2 (6 bases each). From germline, CDR1 is SGHRS and CDR2 YFSETQ. V dropped 4 bases and J dropped 6 bases, with 19 bases sitting between them. The CDR3 spans 16 residues. The DNA for the CDR3 is TGCGCCAGCAGCCTAGGCCCGAGGGGGGTTGCCGGGGAGCTGTTTTTT. The encoded protein is CASSLGPRGVAGELFF.

The V call is TRBV7-3, the J call TRBJ1-1; 7 bases line up with TRBD1. This CDR3 is built from 16 residues. Germline V CDR1 and CDR2: SGHTA, FQGTGA. V was pared by 5 bases and J by 2 bases, with 11 bases of the junction left unmatched. CDR3 residues: CASSRGGRGTNTEAFF. In nucleotides, the CDR3 is TGTGCCAGCAGCCGAGGGGGCAGAGGGACTAACACTGAAGCTTTCTTT.

The rearrangement joins TRBV6-6 to TRBJ1-1, with unresolved D. The CDR3 runs to 15 residues. V lost 5 bases, J lost 1 base, and 14 bases lay in between. Germline CDR1 MNHNY, CDR2 SVGAGI (reference sequence). In nucleotides, the CDR3 is TGTGCCAGCAGTCCTAGCCCCCGGAGGAACACTGAAGCTTTCTTT. As protein: CASSPSPRRNTEAFF.

In this sample, this clone turned up once. Other nucleotide sequences in the sample specify the same CDR3. The rearrangement links TRBV6-5 to TRBJ1-1; 11 positions agree with TRBD1. CDR3 size: 15 residues. Germline trimming cut 0 bases from V and 4 bases from J; bases unmatched to any gene: 1. The germline V gene encodes CDR1 MNHEY and CDR2 SVGAGI. CDR3 sequence reads: CASSYSGTGGTEAFF. In nucleotides, the CDR3 is TGTGCCAGCAGTTACTCCGGGACAGGGGGCACTGAAGCTTTCTTT.

The chain is built from TRBV30 and TRBJ1-6; D is ambiguous. Looked up from germline, CDR1 is GTSNPN and CDR2 is SVGIG (reference sequence). V lost 5 bases, J lost 0 bases, and 11 bases lay in between. This CDR3 is built from 15 residues. CDR3 protein: CAWDLGSSYNSPLHF. CDR3 DNA: TGTGCCTGGGACCTGGGGTCCTCCTATAATTCACCCCTCCACTTT.

The chain carries TRBV19 and TRBJ1-4, with 9 positions matching TRBD1. CDR1 is LNHDA, CDR2 SQIVND, per germline (reference sequence). Trimming at V came to 5 bases and at J to 8 bases, leaving 6 bases not matched to a gene. The CDR3 runs to 14 residues. The CDR3 region has the DNA TGTGCCAGTAGTTCGGGACAGGGTCTGGAAAAACTGTTTTTT. Protein: CASSSGQGLEKLFF.

CDR3 bases: TGTGCCAGCAGTCCGCGACAGGGGGGGGACACTGAAGCTTTCTTT. Its translation is CASSPRQGGDTEAFF. The chain combines TRBV27 with TRBJ1-1; the match to TRBD1 covers 9 bases. CDR3 size: 15 residues. In germline, CDR1 is MNHEY, CDR2 SMNVEV (reference sequence). V lost 5 bases and J lost 3; bases outside the gene matches: 7.

The V gene is TRBV28, the J gene TRBJ2-3; TRBD1 agrees at 7 bases. Germline assignment: CDR1 MDHEN and CDR2 SYDVKM. The ends lost 6 bases at V and 3 bases at J; junction bases unmatched: 9. The CDR3 spans 15 residues. CDR3 sequence: CASREGGAGTDTQYF. CDR3 in DNA: TGTGCCAGCAGGGAAGGGGGCGCGGGTACAGATACGCAGTATTTT.

Only one count was recorded for this clone. V is TRBV10-3 and J is TRBJ2-1; maybe TRBD2 (6 bases). In germline, CDR1 is ENHRY, CDR2 SYGVKD. Between the trimmed V and J ends, which lost 4 bases and 12 bases, there was a span of 22 bases. CDR3 length equals 15 residues. CDR3 region: CAISVREIADGGQFF. The CDR3 coding sequence is TGTGCCATCAGTGTACGGGAGATAGCCGACGGGGGGCAGTTCTTC.

V and J are TRBV19 and TRBJ2-5; the D is unclear. The CDR3 length is 14 residues. Germline V gene lookup returns CDR1 LNHDA and CDR2 SQIVND (reference sequence). Trimming removed 3 bases from V and 0 bases from J, with 8 bases in between. The CDR3 nucleotides are TGTGCCAGTAGTATGCTGGGGTACCAAGAGACCCAGTACTTC. It codes for CASSMLGYQETQYF.

This clone was detected only once. The chain couples TRBV15 to TRBJ2-7, with TRBD2 identical over 11 bases. The CDR3 is 16 amino acids. Germline V lookup: CDR1 LNHNV, CDR2 YYDKDF (reference sequence). With V trimmed by 0 bases and J by 1 base, 2 bases remained unmatched. The CDR3 nucleotides read TGTGCCACCAGCAGAGACCCTAGCGGGGGGTCCTACGAGCAGTACTTC. This codes for CATSRDPSGGSYEQYF.

A few counts support this clone. The same CDR3 arises from other DNA sequences in this sample as well. CDR3 residues: CASSPRQGSTDTQYF. The DNA of the CDR3 is TGTGCCAGCTCACCCCGACAGGGCAGCACAGATACGCAGTATTTT. The rearrangement joins TRBV18 to TRBJ2-3; 7 bases agree with TRBD1. The CDR3 sequence is 15 residues long. Germline CDR1 KGHSH, CDR2 LQKENI. Trimming took 3 bases from V and 0 from J; bases not matched to a gene: 3.

This rearrangement joins TRBV7-9 to TRBJ2-2; D might be TRBD1 (5 bases). The CDR3 extends over 15 amino acids. Germline assignment: CDR1 SEHNR and CDR2 FQNEAQ (reference sequence). V lost 1 base, J lost 4 bases, and 10 bases lay in between. The CDR3 region has the DNA TGTGCCAGCAGCTTAGGTACAGGTTCCACCGGGGAGCTGTTTTTT. Its protein product is CASSLGTGSTGELFF.

The chain combines TRBV5-1 with TRBJ2-2; 7 nucleotides align to TRBD1. CDR3 size: 15 residues. Germline V gives CDR1 SGHRS, CDR2 YFSETQ. With 0 bases clipped from V and 3 bases from J, the junction kept 2 bases outside the gene matches. The CDR3 nucleotides read TGCGCCAGCAGCTTGGAAGGGGGCTACACCGGGGAGCTGTTTTTT. Residues: CASSLEGGYTGELFF.

The gene calls are TRBV27 and TRBJ2-5; D gene uncertain. Germline lookup yields CDR1 MNHEY and CDR2 SMNVEV (reference sequence). The CDR3 is 13 residues long. V shed 7 bases and J shed 0 bases, with 9 bases lying between them. CDR3 nucleotide sequence: TGTGCCAGCATGAGCCTAAACCAAGAGACCCAGTACTTC. Translating gives CASMSLNQETQYF.

The V call is TRBV5-5, the J call TRBJ1-1; D call uncertain. Germline V gene data show CDR1 as SGHKS and CDR2 as YYEKEE (reference sequence). The CDR3 is made up of 12 amino acids. The V and J ends lost 0 bases and 11 bases respectively, with 11 bases between them. In DNA form, the CDR3 reads TGTGCCAGCAGCTTGGACGGGGTGTGGGCTTTCTTT. Protein sequence: CASSLDGVWAFF.

The chain couples TRBV5-4 to TRBJ1-2, with 9 nucleotides matching TRBD1. J lost 5 bases, V lost 4 bases, and 9 bases had no gene match. This CDR3 has 15 amino acids. The germline V gene has CDR1 SGHNT and CDR2 YYREEE (reference sequence). The CDR3 protein is CASSITQGAKYGYTF. In DNA form, the CDR3 reads TGTGCCAGCAGCATAACACAGGGGGCAAAATATGGCTACACCTTC.